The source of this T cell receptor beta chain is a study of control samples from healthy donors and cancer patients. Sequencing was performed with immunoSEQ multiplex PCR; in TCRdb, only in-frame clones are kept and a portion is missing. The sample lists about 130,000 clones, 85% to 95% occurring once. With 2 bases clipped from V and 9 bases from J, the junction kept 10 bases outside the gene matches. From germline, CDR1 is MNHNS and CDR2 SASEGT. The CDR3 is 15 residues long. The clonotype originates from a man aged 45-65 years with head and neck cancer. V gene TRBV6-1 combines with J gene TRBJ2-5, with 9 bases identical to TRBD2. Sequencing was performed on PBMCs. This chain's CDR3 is CASSEIAGGLLAQYF. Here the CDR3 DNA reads TGTGCCAGCAGTGAAATCGCGGGGGGGCTTTTGGCCCAGTACTTC.